This paragraph covers one T cell receptor (beta chain) sequence. A multiplex PCR was run with 60 Vbeta primers and 13 Jbeta primers. Produced via immunoSEQ multiplex PCR; TCRdb's table is partial and in-frame only. The repertoire has more than 100,000 clones, approximately 87% of them found once; the top ten carry roughly 5%. V trimming: 6 bases; J trimming: 0 bases; junction bases outside the gene matches: 4. CDR3 length equals 15 residues. CDR1 and CDR2 from the germline V gene are MNHNS and SASEGT. These data originate in a study of cytomegalovirus exposure and HLA in healthy donors. The gene calls are TRBV6-1 and TRBJ1-5; 8 bases map to TRBD1. Sequencing was carried out using PBMCs. The clonotype comes from a woman under 40 in good health and CMV-seronegative. The CDR3 protein is CASSWDRYSNQPQHF. The CDR3 nucleotides read TGTGCCAGCAGCTGGGACAGGTATAGCAATCAGCCCCAGCATTTT.